This T cell receptor beta chain was sequenced for a study of spatial heterogeneity in lung cancer. Looking at the study overall: Detection consistently yielded more beta chains than alpha chains. Raw-read counts averaged over ten per unique TCR and UMI combination.

The CDR3 is 19 amino acids. Germline V gene data show CDR1 as MDHEN and CDR2 as SYDVKM. With 4 bases removed from V and 6 bases from J, the gap between germline ends came to 30 bases. TCRdb used MiXCR to reprocess the 5' RACE reads, holding one entry per CDR3 protein. The repertoire holds about 41,000 distinct CDR3 sequences, more than 9% seen once, with over 15% in the top ten. This clonotype was seen only a few times. Time point here: blood at routine non-recurrence follow-up after resection. The chain carries TRBV28 and TRBJ1-2, with D tentatively TRBD1 (6 bases). The clonotype comes from a female donor with early-stage non-small cell lung cancer. Sequenced here: PBMCs, sampled at follow-up. The CDR3 loop is CASSSIYRPRPVWDNGYTF. The CDR3 DNA follows: TGTGCCAGCAGTTCTATCTACCGCCCCCGCCCGGTATGGGACAATGGCTACACCTTC.